The 10 T cell receptor beta chains below were found in one sample sequenced in a study of cytomegalovirus exposure and HLA in healthy donors. PCR used 60 Vbeta primers and 13 Jbeta primers. Method: immunoSEQ multiplex PCR; TCRdb's copy keeps in-frame clones and lacks some. The sample includes under 110,000 clones, more than 70% of them seen just once. The source material was PBMCs. These TCRs come from a man aged 40-49 years in good health and CMV-seronegative.

The sample holds a few counts of this clone. The chain couples TRBV10-1 to TRBJ2-1, with TRBD2 matching 11 bases. The CDR3 is 16 amino acids. Trimming cost V 3 bases and J 6 bases; bases outside gene matches: 7. Germline V gene lookup returns CDR1 WNHNN and CDR2 SYGVQD (reference sequence). In nucleotides, the CDR3 is TGCGCCAGCAGTGAATATTTAGCGGGGGGGCGCAATGAGCAGTTCTTC. As protein: CASSEYLAGGRNEQFF.

This clone appeared a single time. The gene calls are TRBV19 and TRBJ2-1; no clear D gene. The CDR3 loop spans 15 amino acids. Germline CDR1 and CDR2: LNHDA and SQIVND (reference sequence). With 2 bases removed from V and 2 bases from J, the gap between germline ends came to 10 bases. The CDR3 loop is CASSIPGLAYNEQFF. The CDR3 nucleotides read TGTGCCAGTAGTATACCCGGCCTAGCCTACAATGAGCAGTTCTTC.

This clone has a handful of counts. V gene TRBV6-6 combines with J gene TRBJ2-1; tentatively, D is TRBD2 (7 bases). This CDR3 comprises 15 residues. CDR1 and CDR2 from the germline V gene are MNHNY and SVGAGI (reference sequence). Trimming took off 5 bases at V and 10 bases at J, with 21 bases between the two ends. The chain's CDR3 is CASSPLGGAVSEQFF. The DNA of the CDR3 is TGTGCCAGCAGTCCTCTTGGGGGGGCCGTCAGCGAGCAGTTCTTC.

The chain links TRBV19 to TRBJ2-7, with D tentatively TRBD1 (6 bases). This CDR3 has 13 residues. V lost 5 bases to trimming and J lost 1 base, with 9 bases between them. Germline values: CDR1 LNHDA, CDR2 SQIVND (reference sequence). The CDR3 reads CASSQQGSYEQYF. CDR3 in DNA: TGTGCCAGTAGTCAACAGGGTTCCTACGAGCAGTACTTC. The variable domain in full, completed from reference TRBV19 and TRBJ2-7, reads DGGITQSPKYLFRKEGQNVTLSCEQNLNHDAMYWYRQDPGQGLRLIYYSQIVNDFQKGDIAEGYSVSREKKESFPLTVTSAQKNPTAFYLCASSQQGSYEQYFGPGTRLTVT.

The rearrangement uses TRBV5-6 and TRBJ2-3, with 7 bases lining up with TRBD1. This CDR3 is built from 15 residues. Per germline, CDR1 SGHDT and CDR2 YYEEEE. Trimming removed 3 bases from V and 0 bases from J; junction bases left unmatched: 4. The CDR3 coding sequence is TGTGCCAGCAGCTCGGGACAGAGAAGCACAGATACGCAGTATTTT. It is translated as CASSSGQRSTDTQYF.

The chain carries TRBV5-1 and TRBJ2-2, with D perhaps matching TRBD2 (6 bases). CDR3 size: 15 residues. The V gene's germline CDR1 is SGHRS and CDR2 YFSETQ. V was shortened by 1 base and J by 1 base, with 8 bases between the two germline ends. The CDR3 DNA reads as TGCGCCAGCAGCTTGAACGGGGGGAACACCGGGGAGCTGTTTTTT. This codes for CASSLNGGNTGELFF.

The chain couples TRBV5-1 to TRBJ2-5; possible D gene TRBD2, 7 bases. V lost 5 bases and J 3 bases, leaving 17 bases between the germline ends. The germline gives CDR1 SGHRS, CDR2 YFSETQ. The CDR3 has 15 amino acids. CDR3 DNA: TGCGCCAGCAGGCGGGGGCCTGGCCATGAAGAGACCCAGTACTTC. Translated: CASRRGPGHEETQYF.

This chain joins TRBV4-1 and TRBJ2-1, with D possibly TRBD2 on 7 matching bases. Per the germline V gene, CDR1 is MGHRA and CDR2 is YSYEKL. The CDR3 is 16 residues long. V dropped 0 bases and J dropped 9 bases, with 18 bases sitting between them. CDR3: CASSQDGGARFVEQFF. The DNA of the CDR3 is TGCGCCAGCAGCCAAGATGGGGGGGCCCGATTTGTTGAGCAGTTCTTC.

This clone has a handful of counts. This chain joins TRBV6-1 and TRBJ1-5, with D tentatively TRBD1 (5 bases). In germline, CDR1 is MNHNS, CDR2 SASEGT. The CDR3 has 14 amino acids. The V end was cut by 7 bases, the J end by 2 bases, with 12 bases between. The CDR3 loop reads CASNPRAGNQPQHF. The CDR3 bases are TGTGCCAGCAATCCCAGGGCCGGCAATCAGCCCCAGCATTTT.

The chain carries TRBV7-2 and TRBJ2-5, with 11 bases that match TRBD2. CDR1 SGHTA and CDR2 FQGNSA come from the germline V gene. After removal of 6 bases from V and 3 bases from J, the junction contained 9 bases not matched to a gene. This CDR3 is built from 16 residues. CDR3 in amino acids: CASRRSGGGTKETQYF. The CDR3 DNA is TGTGCCAGCAGACGTAGCGGGGGGGGGACTAAAGAGACCCAGTACTTC.